This TCR beta chain was recorded in a study of cytomegalovirus exposure and HLA in healthy donors. Across the study: About 80 million unique TCR sequences came from HLA-typed donors in an early release.

This PCR relied on a set of 60 Vbeta primers and 13 Jbeta primers. TCRdb's table, derived via immunoSEQ multiplex PCR, lists solely in-frame clones and lacks some. This repertoire shows about 170,000 clones, more than 75% found once; its top ten account for approximately 2.5%. Study observations and caveats: Exclusion as indistinguishable affected some V segments, including TRBV6-2 and TRBV6-3. In a later analysis, several top co-occurrence clusters appeared linked to parvovirus B19, influenza, CMV and Epstein-Barr virus. Later analysis identified a missense DCLRE1C variant that was linked to TCR beta V- and J-gene trimming.

The V end lost 6 bases, the J end lost 2 bases, and 11 bases lay between the germline ends. This CDR3 is 14 amino acids long. To note about this clone: Its antigen is undetermined.

The source of this sequence is a man between 25 and 39 years old in good health and CMV-seropositive. Sequencing was carried out using PBMCs. This rearrangement joins TRBV5-3 to TRBJ2-2; no reliable D call. TRBV5-3 belongs to the ORF category, with a function that is uncertain. The CDR3 region has the DNA TGTGCCAGAACCCCTTGTTCCAACACCGGGGAGCTGTTTTTT. Its translation: CARTPCSNTGELFF.